One sample yielded the 22 T cell receptor beta chains listed below, sequenced in a study of blood T cell repertoires in COVID-19. Method: immunoSEQ multiplex PCR; TCRdb's copy keeps in-frame clones and lacks some. The sample gives about 83,000 clones, more than 75% of which show up once; 16% is in the top ten. Sequenced: peripheral blood. The receptor source for this set is a woman aged 80 or over with active or convalescent COVID-19.

This clone was picked up a small number of times. This sequence joins TRBV7-9 and TRBJ1-2; unclear D gene. The CDR3 runs 15 residues. V lost 7 bases to trimming and J lost 8 bases, with 23 bases between them. The germline V gene has CDR1 SEHNR and CDR2 FQNEAQ (reference sequence). CDR3 residues: CASTRAEAGIGGYTF. For the CDR3, the DNA is TGTGCCAGCACCCGAGCGGAGGCGGGGATCGGGGGCTACACCTTC.

The V gene is TRBV3-1 (or the pseudogene TRBV3-2), the J gene TRBJ2-2; D gene uncertain. Trimming pared 4 bases from V and 4 bases from J, leaving 19 bases between. Germline CDR1 reads LGHDT; CDR2 reads YNNKEL (reference sequence). The CDR3 loop spans 17 amino acids. CDR3 sequence reads: CASSLLGDPTGTGELFF. The CDR3 region has the DNA TGTGCCAGCAGCCTCCTCGGAGACCCCACTGGCACCGGGGAGCTGTTTTTT.

This clone was picked up one time. V gene TRBV24-1 combines with J gene TRBJ2-3; TRBD2 matches 7 bases. With 12 bases clipped from V and 1 base from J, the junction kept 6 bases outside the gene matches. CDR1 and CDR2 (germline): KGHDR, SFDVKD. The CDR3 contains 13 residues. The CDR3: CAAQGGGTDTQYF. CDR3 DNA sequence: TGTGCCGCTCAGGGAGGGGGCACAGATACGCAGTATTTT.

The V gene is TRBV7-2, the J gene TRBJ2-7; 9 nucleotides agree with TRBD1. The V and J ends lost 1 base and 11 bases, in that order; junction bases with no gene match: 6. The CDR3 has 13 amino acids. The germline gives CDR1 SGHTA, CDR2 FQGNSA. The CDR3 bases are TGTGCCAGCAGCTTAGGCGGGGACAGGGTAAAGTACTTC. It codes for CASSLGGDRVKYF.

The chain uses TRBV3-1 (or the pseudogene TRBV3-2) and TRBJ1-5; D possibly corresponds to TRBD1 (5 bases). The V and J ends lost 4 bases and 2 bases respectively, with 12 bases between them. CDR3 length equals 15 residues. Per germline, CDR1 LGHDT and CDR2 YNNKEL (reference sequence). Here the CDR3 reads CASSLQGRGNQPQHF. The CDR3 region has the DNA TGTGCCAGCAGCCTCCAGGGCAGGGGCAATCAGCCCCAGCATTTT.

The CDR3 DNA reads as TGTGCCACCAGTGATTCTCCAGGGGGGAATCAGCCCCAGCATTTT. As protein: CATSDSPGGNQPQHF. The chain combines TRBV24-1 with TRBJ1-5; 7 bases map to TRBD1. The germline CDR1 and CDR2 sequences are KGHDR and SFDVKD. The CDR3 is 15 residues long. V was pared by 2 bases and J by 4 bases, with 4 bases of the junction left unmatched.

This chain's CDR3 is CASSLDARVLSSYNEQFF. The CDR3 nucleotides are TGTGCCAGCAGCTTAGATGCACGGGTTCTTAGCTCCTACAATGAGCAGTTCTTC. The chain combines TRBV7-8 with TRBJ2-1; no definite D call. Germline CDR1 reads SGHVS; CDR2 reads FQNEAQ. This CDR3 has 18 amino acids. V was trimmed by 1 base and J by 0 bases, leaving 16 bases between them.

The chain carries TRBV10-2 and TRBJ1-4; D gene ambiguous. Trimming shortened V by 3 bases and J by 4 bases, and 9 bases separated the two germline ends. CDR1 is WSHSY and CDR2 is SAAADI in the germline V gene. The CDR3 consists of 14 residues. Written as DNA, the CDR3 is TGCGCCAGCAGTGAAACAGAAGATAATGAAAAACTGTTTTTT. It is translated as CASSETEDNEKLFF.

The gene calls are TRBV18 and TRBJ2-7; TRBD2 aligns across 13 bases. CDR3 length equals 15 residues. Germline V gives CDR1 KGHSH, CDR2 LQKENI. Losses at the gene ends were 3 bases for V and 3 bases for J; bases not matched to a gene: 2. The CDR3 sequence: CASSPGLAGDYEQYF. Here the CDR3 DNA reads TGTGCCAGCTCACCCGGACTAGCGGGGGACTACGAGCAGTACTTC. Together with reference TRBV18 and TRBJ2-7, the CDR3 gives the full variable domain: NAGVMQNPRHLVRRRGQEARLRCSPMKGHSHVYWYRQLPEEGLKFMVYLQKENIIDESGMPKERFSAEFPKEGPSILRIQQVVRGDSAAYFCASSPGLAGDYEQYFGPGTRLTVT.

The genes are TRBV5-1 and TRBJ1-4; unclear D gene. The ends were cut back, 0 bases at V and 4 bases at J, with 7 bases in the middle. Germline-derived CDR1 and CDR2 are SGHRS and YFSETQ. This CDR3 is 14 amino acids long. Here the CDR3 reads CASSLVPSNEKLFF. The CDR3 DNA follows: TGCGCCAGCAGCTTGGTTCCCAGTAATGAAAAACTGTTTTTT.

This rearrangement joins TRBV4-3 to TRBJ2-7; weak D call: TRBD1 (6 bases). Trimming took 2 bases from V and 7 from J, leaving 18 bases between them. Germline V gene data show CDR1 as LGHNA and CDR2 as YSLEER. The CDR3 length is 15 residues. The CDR3 loop is CASSQTAWGREEQYF. In DNA form, the CDR3 reads TGCGCCAGCAGCCAAACCGCCTGGGGGCGCGAGGAGCAGTACTTC.

This chain uses TRBV14 with TRBJ2-1; D is perhaps TRBD2 (5 bases). CDR3 length equals 16 residues. Per germline, CDR1 SGHDN and CDR2 FVKESK. Trimming shortened V by 1 base and J by 12 bases, and 22 bases separated the two germline ends. CDR3 loop: CASSQVGSAARAGQFF. CDR3 sequence (DNA): TGTGCCAGCAGCCAAGTGGGTAGCGCGGCCCGTGCTGGGCAGTTCTTC.

The V and J genes are TRBV7-9 and TRBJ2-2; D is uncertain. This CDR3 spans 14 amino acids. Trimming removed 1 base from V and 4 bases from J, with 7 bases in between. CDR1 is SEHNR, CDR2 FQNEAQ, per germline (reference sequence). The CDR3 region has the DNA TGTGCCAGCAGCTTAGGTGGAGCCACCGGGGAGCTGTTTTTT. Protein product: CASSLGGATGELFF.

The V call is TRBV27, the J call TRBJ1-6; TRBD1 is a possible D gene (6 bases). The CDR3 covers 14 residues. V gave up 8 bases and J gave up 6 bases, with 14 bases separating them. The germline CDR1 and CDR2 sequences are MNHEY and SMNVEV (reference sequence). CDR3 loop: CASGRTDINSPLHF. For the CDR3, the DNA is TGTGCCAGCGGCAGGACAGACATTAATTCACCCCTCCACTTT.

The rearrangement uses TRBV12-3 or TRBV12-4 and TRBJ1-1; maybe TRBD1 (6 bases). This CDR3 comprises 12 residues. Deletions cut 6 bases from V and 7 bases from J, with 12 bases between. DNA of the CDR3: TGTGCCAGCAGATGGGGGCCACTTGAAGCTTTCTTT. Translated: CASRWGPLEAFF.

The chain links TRBV4-3 to TRBJ1-6, with TRBD1 matching 7 bases. The germline V gene encodes CDR1 LGHNA and CDR2 YSLEER. The CDR3 length is 14 residues. With V trimmed by 0 bases and J by 11 bases, 4 bases remained unmatched. For the CDR3, the DNA is TGCGCCAGCAGCCAAGACAGACAGGGAACACCCCTCCACTTT. It translates to CASSQDRQGTPLHF.

V and J are TRBV24-1 and TRBJ1-5; D is possibly TRBD1 (5 bases). Germline CDR1 KGHDR, CDR2 SFDVKD. Trimming left V 4 bases short and J 4 bases short, with 16 bases between. The CDR3 covers 16 residues. CDR3 sequence (DNA): TGTGCCACCAGTGACGCCAGGCGGGGGAAAAATCAGCCCCAGCATTTT. This encodes CATSDARRGKNQPQHF.

The chain combines TRBV11-3 with TRBJ2-3; 10 bases are a match to TRBD2. This CDR3 is 17 amino acids long. V shed 4 bases, J shed 2 bases, and the junction held 9 bases outside the gene matches. Looked up from germline, CDR1 is SGHNT and CDR2 is YENEEA. The CDR3 coding sequence is TGTGCCAGCAGCTCAATAGGACTAGCGGTGTTCACAGATACGCAGTATTTT. Protein sequence: CASSSIGLAVFTDTQYF.

This chain's CDR3 is CASSLVGTSGSTDTQYF. The DNA of the CDR3 is TGTGCCAGCAGCTTAGTCGGAACTAGCGGAAGCACAGATACGCAGTATTTT. The V and J genes are TRBV7-2 and TRBJ2-3; 8 bases agree with TRBD2. The ends lost 1 base at V and 0 bases at J; junction bases unmatched: 6. Germline assignment: CDR1 SGHTA and CDR2 FQGNSA. The CDR3 covers 17 residues.

The chain has TRBV5-4 and TRBJ2-1, with 15 bases lining up with TRBD2. Germline V gene lookup returns CDR1 SGHNT and CDR2 YYREEE (reference sequence). This CDR3 spans 18 amino acids. The ends lost 2 bases at V and 5 bases at J; junction bases unmatched: 8. The CDR3 region has the DNA TGTGCCAGCAGCTTCGACGGACTAGCGGGGGGGCGAAACAATGAGCAGTTCTTC. Translated: CASSFDGLAGGRNNEQFF.

This rearrangement joins TRBV30 to TRBJ2-7, with 9 bases lining up with TRBD1. J was trimmed by 0 bases and V by 4 bases; bases with no gene match: 7. The CDR3 consists of 15 residues. In germline, CDR1 is GTSNPN, CDR2 SVGIG (reference sequence). As DNA, the CDR3 is TGTGCCTGGAACCTACCGGACAGGGGCTCCTACGAGCAGTACTTC. Translation: CAWNLPDRGSYEQYF.

The rearrangement joins TRBV7-2 to TRBJ1-3; no firm D call. This CDR3 spans 12 amino acids. Deletions cut 8 bases from V and 2 bases from J, with 7 bases between. Per germline, CDR1 SGHTA and CDR2 FQGNSA. The CDR3: CASGGTGNTIYF. The CDR3 region has the DNA TGTGCCAGCGGCGGGACTGGAAACACCATATATTTT.